These 26 T cell receptor beta chains share one sample of origin, sequenced in a study of cytomegalovirus exposure and HLA in healthy donors. PCR was performed using 60 Vbeta and 13 Jbeta primers. Repertoires were generated with immunoSEQ multiplex PCR, while TCRdb's copy carries only in-frame clones and drops some. Found here are approximately 160,000 clones, 77% of them singletons; the top ten hold around 1.6%. Sequenced input: PBMCs. These receptors were collected from a woman aged 25 to 39 in good health and CMV-seronegative.

This clone came up once. The V and J genes are TRBV9 and TRBJ2-2; D not certain. This CDR3 spans 14 amino acids. Germline V CDR1 and CDR2: SGDLS, YYNGEE. The V and J ends lost 1 base and 1 base respectively, with 5 bases between them. In nucleotides, the CDR3 is TGTGCCAGCAGCGTACGGGTGAACACCGGGGAGCTGTTTTTT. Encoded protein: CASSVRVNTGELFF.

This clone came up once. The V call is TRBV5-1, the J call TRBJ1-1; D not certain. Per the germline V gene, CDR1 is SGHRS and CDR2 is YFSETQ. This CDR3 spans 15 amino acids. V lost 2 bases, J lost 0 bases, and 11 bases lay in between. CDR3 region: CASSLVGSMNTEAFF. In nucleotides, the CDR3 is TGCGCCAGCAGCTTAGTGGGCTCCATGAACACTGAAGCTTTCTTT.

The chain has TRBV10-3 and TRBJ1-1, with 8 positions matching TRBD1. V gave up 6 bases and J gave up 0 bases; unmatched junction bases: 6. CDR3 length: 15 amino acids. Germline V gene data show CDR1 as ENHRY and CDR2 as SYGVKD. CDR3 coding DNA: TGTGCCATCAGCGACAGGGGTGTCTTGAACACTGAAGCTTTCTTT. Translation gives CAISDRGVLNTEAFF.

This chain connects TRBV7-3 to TRBJ1-1; D ambiguous. CDR1 is SGHTA and CDR2 is FQGTGA in the germline V gene. Trimming left V 5 bases short and J 6 bases short, with 13 bases between. The CDR3 has 13 residues. The CDR3 loop is CASSRGREAEAFF. CDR3 coding DNA: TGTGCCAGCAGCCGTGGACGGGAGGCTGAAGCTTTCTTT. Looking up the rest from reference TRBV7-3 and TRBJ1-1 gives the full variable domain: GAGVSQTPSNKVTEKGKYVELRCDPISGHTALYWYRQSLGQGPEFLIYFQGTGAADDSGLPNDRFFAVRPEGSVSTLKIQRTERGDSAVYLCASSRGREAEAFFGQGTRLTVV.

This clone was picked up one time. V is TRBV27 and J is TRBJ2-7; D is unclear. The germline V gene encodes CDR1 MNHEY and CDR2 SMNVEV (reference sequence). Between the trimmed V and J ends, which lost 3 bases and 6 bases, there was a span of 12 bases. This CDR3 spans 13 amino acids. The CDR3 loop reads CASSFYGGGEQYF. The CDR3 bases are TGTGCCAGCAGTTTCTACGGTGGCGGCGAGCAGTACTTC.

V and J are TRBV5-5 and TRBJ2-5, with D possibly matching TRBD1 (6 bases). Germline CDR1 SGHKS, CDR2 YYEKEE (reference sequence). Trimming cost V 5 bases and J 5 bases, with 19 bases left between them. The CDR3 is 15 amino acids. The CDR3 here is CASRRTGLEPETQYF. The CDR3 DNA follows: TGTGCCAGCAGGAGAACAGGGTTGGAGCCGGAGACCCAGTACTTC.

This clone was detected only once. This sample includes further DNA sequences coding for the same CDR3. The chain carries TRBV6-1 and TRBJ2-1; possible D gene TRBD1, 6 bases. Germline loops: CDR1 MNHNS, CDR2 SASEGT. Trimming removed 0 bases from V and 4 bases from J, with 19 bases in between. The CDR3 covers 18 residues. For the CDR3, the DNA is TGTGCCAGCAGTGAAGCCTTAGCCGGGACAAGAACATACAATGAGCAGTTCTTC. Residues: CASSEALAGTRTYNEQFF.

The rearrangement links TRBV5-5 to TRBJ1-5; D possibly corresponds to TRBD1 (5 bases). Germline values: CDR1 SGHKS, CDR2 YYEKEE (reference sequence). The CDR3 is 14 residues long. V shed 1 base and J shed 7 bases, with 12 bases lying between them. CDR3 amino acids: CASSLSSGVQPQHF. The DNA for the CDR3 is TGTGCCAGCAGCTTGTCGTCGGGGGTACAGCCCCAGCATTTT. Using reference TRBV5-5 and TRBJ1-5 for the parts outside the CDR3, the full variable domain is DAGVTQSPTHLIKTRGQQVTLRCSPISGHKSVSWYQQVLGQGPQFIFQYYEKEERGRGNFPDRFSARQFPNYSSELNVNALLLGDSALYLCASSLSSGVQPQHFGDGTRLSIL.

CDR3 sequence: CASRTGGLGEQYF. The CDR3 DNA follows: TGTGCCAGCAGAACAGGGGGGTTGGGGGAGCAGTACTTC. The rearrangement links TRBV2 to TRBJ2-7, with 8 bases aligning to TRBD1. V dropped 6 bases and J dropped 7; count of bases not matched to a gene: 8. This CDR3 contains 13 residues. CDR1 and CDR2 (germline): SNHLY, FYNNEI.

This rearrangement joins TRBV7-9 to TRBJ2-7; 9 bases agree with TRBD1. Trimming at V came to 5 bases and at J to 5 bases, leaving 13 bases not matched to a gene. Per the germline V gene, CDR1 is SEHNR and CDR2 is FQNEAQ (reference sequence). There are 16 residues in the CDR3. In DNA form, the CDR3 reads TGTGCCAGCAGCAACCTAGGAGGGGACAGGGAAAACGAGCAGTACTTC. Its protein is CASSNLGGDRENEQYF. The variable domain in full, with the rest retrieved from reference TRBV7-9 and TRBJ2-7, is DTGVSQNPRHKITKRGQNVTFRCDPISEHNRLYWYRQTLGQGPEFLTYFQNEAQLEKSRLLSDRFSAERPKGSFSTLEIQRTEQGDSAMYLCASSNLGGDRENEQYFGPGTRLTVT.

The chain combines TRBV4-2 with TRBJ1-3; D not certain. V was clipped by 0 bases and J by 1 base, with 13 bases between them. CDR3 length equals 17 residues. Germline V gene sequence: CDR1 LGHNA, CDR2 YNFKEQ. DNA of the CDR3: TGTGCCAGCAGCCAAGATATCGCCCGAGATTCTGGAAACACCATATATTTT. Encoded protein: CASSQDIARDSGNTIYF.

The rearrangement joins TRBV6-5 to TRBJ1-1; D call uncertain. Trimming cost V 0 bases and J 0 bases, with 2 bases left between them. There are 13 residues in the CDR3. The germline V gene encodes CDR1 MNHEY and CDR2 SVGAGI. CDR3 amino acids: CASSYSVNTEAFF. The CDR3 DNA is TGTGCCAGCAGTTACTCCGTGAACACTGAAGCTTTCTTT.

The V call is TRBV2, the J call TRBJ1-5; D is uncertain. Germline CDR1 reads SNHLY; CDR2 reads FYNNEI. The V and J ends lost 8 bases and 6 bases respectively, with 14 bases between them. The CDR3 length is 13 residues. As DNA, the CDR3 is TGTGCCAGCGGCCAGTTTCAAACTCAGCCCCAGCATTTT. Translation: CASGQFQTQPQHF.

CDR3 residues: CASSLDVTYEQYF. CDR3 nucleotide sequence: TGTGCCAGCAGCTTAGATGTTACTTACGAGCAGTACTTC. The chain employs TRBV11-2 and TRBJ2-7; D remains ambiguous. Germline CDR1 SGHAT, CDR2 FQNNGV. CDR3 size: 13 residues. V lost 0 bases to trimming and J lost 4 bases, with 7 bases between them.

The rearrangement joins TRBV12-5 to TRBJ1-5; possibly TRBD1 for D (6 bases). Germline lookup yields CDR1 LGHNT and CDR2 FRNRAP. This CDR3 contains 17 residues. Trimming removed 2 bases at V and 2 bases at J, with 16 bases between. In DNA form, the CDR3 reads TGTGCTAGTGGTTTGATAACAGGGCGAGAGGGCAATCAGCCCCAGCATTTT. Its protein product is CASGLITGREGNQPQHF.

This clone appeared once. J is TRBJ2-2 and V is TRBV13; 8 bases match TRBD1. The CDR3 loop spans 15 amino acids. Germline V lookup: CDR1 PRHDT, CDR2 FYEKMQ (reference sequence). Germline trimming cut 3 bases from V and 4 bases from J; bases unmatched to any gene: 4. The CDR3 protein is CASSLDRVSTGELFF. The CDR3 DNA reads as TGTGCCAGCAGCTTGGACAGGGTGAGCACCGGGGAGCTGTTTTTT.

The V and J genes are TRBV5-6 and TRBJ1-1, with TRBD1 as a possible D gene (5 bases). CDR1 is SGHDT, CDR2 YYEEEE, per germline. The V gene lost 1 base and the J gene lost 5 bases, with 15 bases spanning the gap. This CDR3 contains 15 residues. The CDR3 coding sequence is TGTGCCAGCAGCTTGTTAGGGGCGCGTGTAACTGAAGCTTTCTTT. This encodes CASSLLGARVTEAFF. Full variable domain (outside the CDR3, taken from reference TRBV5-6 and TRBJ1-1): DAGVTQSPTHLIKTRGQQVTLRCSPKSGHDTVSWYQQALGQGPQFIFQYYEEEERQRGNFPDRFSGHQFPNYSSELNVNALLLGDSALYLCASSLLGARVTEAFFGQGTRLTVV.

The chain couples TRBV25-1 to TRBJ2-3, with 12 bases fitting TRBD2. Germline trimming cut 3 bases from V and 2 bases from J; bases unmatched to any gene: 3. Looked up from germline, CDR1 is MGHDK and CDR2 is SYGVNS. CDR3 length: 16 residues. The CDR3 DNA reads as TGTGCCAGCAGTGATACTAGCGGGGGGTACACAGATACGCAGTATTTT. Translated: CASSDTSGGYTDTQYF.

J is TRBJ1-2 and V is TRBV5-6, with D maybe TRBD1 (5 bases). The ends were cut back, 4 bases at V and 4 bases at J, with 17 bases in the middle. Germline assignment: CDR1 SGHDT and CDR2 YYEEEE. The CDR3 totals 15 residues. The chain's CDR3 is CASSPAGDDVYGYTF. The CDR3 DNA is TGTGCCAGCAGCCCCGCGGGGGACGACGTCTATGGCTACACCTTC.

In its sample, this clone was seen a few times. CDR3 region: CASSLGGFSYEQYF. The DNA of the CDR3 is TGTGCCAGCAGCTTAGGAGGGTTCTCCTACGAGCAGTACTTC. The genes are TRBV7-9 and TRBJ2-7; a possible D gene is TRBD2 (5 bases). The CDR3 is 14 residues long. V was cut by 1 base and J by 0 bases, with 7 bases left in between. The germline CDR1 and CDR2 sequences are SEHNR and FQNEAQ (reference sequence).

As DNA, the CDR3 is TGTGCCAGTGCGGGGGGTAACACAGATACGCAGTATTTT. Translating it yields CASAGGNTDTQYF. The rearrangement joins TRBV19 to TRBJ2-3; 8 nucleotides align to TRBD2. V lost 8 bases to trimming and J lost 2 bases; unmatched junction nucleotides: 3. The V gene's germline CDR1 is LNHDA and CDR2 SQIVND (reference sequence). The CDR3 extends over 13 amino acids.

The chain combines TRBV29-1 with TRBJ1-1; D not resolved. This CDR3 has 12 amino acids. Germline CDR1 reads SQVTM; CDR2 reads ANQGSEA. V was cut by 3 bases and J by 4 bases, with 9 bases left in between. As DNA, the CDR3 is TGCAGCGTTGAGTCTTCCCCCACTGAAGCTTTCTTT. As protein: CSVESSPTEAFF.

This clone has just one count. This chain uses TRBV2 with TRBJ1-2; D unclear. The CDR3 is 15 residues long. V lost 7 bases and J lost 1, with 16 bases in between. Germline lookup yields CDR1 SNHLY and CDR2 FYNNEI. In DNA form, the CDR3 reads TGTGCCAGCATAAGGGAGACACAAAATAACTATGGCTACACCTTC. Protein: CASIRETQNNYGYTF.

This clone was seen only once. The J gene is TRBJ2-1, the V gene TRBV7-8; 10 nucleotides agree with TRBD2. V gave up 5 bases and J gave up 4 bases; unmatched junction bases: 8. Germline V CDR1 and CDR2: SGHVS, FQNEAQ. This CDR3 contains 16 residues. The CDR3 DNA is TGTGCCAGCAGCCCCAGCGGGAGGGCCAATTACAATGAGCAGTTCTTC. This sequence encodes CASSPSGRANYNEQFF.

V usage is TRBV7-2 and J usage is TRBJ1-2, with D maybe TRBD1 (6 bases). The CDR3 has 16 amino acids. CDR1 is SGHTA and CDR2 is FQGNSA in the germline V gene. V was shortened by 6 bases and J by 4 bases, with 21 bases between the two germline ends. The CDR3, as DNA: TGTGCCAGCAGACGGGTGGCGGGGGCATTAAGCTATGGCTACACCTTC. Amino acid sequence: CASRRVAGALSYGYTF.

This clone was recorded once. The chain combines TRBV28 with TRBJ1-1, with a possible D match to TRBD1 (6 bases). The V gene lost 5 bases and the J gene lost 6 bases, with 16 bases spanning the gap. Germline V lookup: CDR1 MDHEN, CDR2 SYDVKM. The CDR3 has 14 amino acids. In DNA, the CDR3 is TGTGCCAGCAGTGCCAGGGGACGCTTGGCTGAAGCTTTCTTT. The encoded protein is CASSARGRLAEAFF.